This T cell receptor (beta chain) is drawn from a study of early T cells in non-severe SARS-CoV-2 infection. Unique molecular identifiers were attached to individual cDNA molecules. TCRdb recomputed calls from the 5' RACE reads with MiXCR, one row per CDR3 protein. The data show some 40,000 distinct CDR3 sequences, about 5.5% seen once. This clonotype has at least ten counts. V was cut by 4 bases and J by 7 bases, with 14 bases left in between. In germline, CDR1 is MNHEY, CDR2 SVGEGT. There are 14 residues in the CDR3. J is TRBJ1-5 and V is TRBV6-2 or TRBV6-3; tentatively, D is TRBD1 (6 bases). The receptor's source is an adult who was a healthcare worker with PCR-confirmed SARS-CoV-2 infection or an uninfected control (not recorded which). Sample: whole blood, taken at baseline. CDR3 loop: CASSSEQGRQPQHF. For the CDR3, the DNA is TGTGCCAGCAGTTCCGAACAGGGCCGGCAGCCCCAGCATTTT.